This TCR beta chain was documented in a study of blood T cell repertoires in COVID-19. Study summary: Spain, Italy and the United States supplied samples that represented acute and convalescent COVID-19. In each case, the material was cDNA or gDNA derived from T cells, B-cell-depleted T cells, or PBMCs.

This CDR3 region has 18 residues. V lost 0 bases and J 3 bases, leaving 18 bases between the germline ends. Germline V gene data show CDR1 as SGHRS and CDR2 as YFSETQ. In the original workflow: Reference gene primers were amplified, and this amplification served to estimate nucleated cell counts. Assay used: immunoSEQ multiplex PCR; TCRdb lists only in-frame clones, some missing. The V and J calls and the clone size are those of that table, but D and trimming were determined from the DNA. The table has 110,000 or so clones, 84% seen once. Sequenced: peripheral blood. The receptor was isolated from a woman between 50 and 59 years old with acute or convalescent COVID-19. This chain connects TRBV5-1 to TRBJ1-4; D is possibly TRBD1 (5 bases). The CDR3 nucleotides read TGCGCCAGCAGCTTGGAGGCGCAGGGTATAGTAGCTAATGAAAAACTGTTTTTT. Its protein is CASSLEAQGIVANEKLFF.